Detailed here is one T cell receptor (beta chain). The antigen is unknown. Germline-derived CDR1 and CDR2 are MNHNY and SVGAGI (reference sequence). The V gene end was trimmed by 6 bases and the J gene end by 3 bases; junction bases not matched to a gene: 5. This CDR3 comprises 13 residues. This was a survey-level run. Per the original methods: Productive clonotypes were detectable down to 2.59 x 10-5 frequency. Assay: immunoSEQ multiplex PCR; the TCRdb copy retains only in-frame clones and omits some. That table is the source of V, J and clone size, and D and trimming were worked out from the DNA. This sample carries some 34,000 clones, 76% of them seen once, and the ten largest clones take 7% to 9%. The data originate from a study of STAT5B mutations in CD4+ large granular lymphocyte leukemia. Background on the study: Healthy donors showed HLA-associated enrichment of the CDR3 'QG' motif. Findings and limits, study-wide: Main leukemic clonotypes were patient-specific, but more than 20% appeared at low frequency elsewhere.

Sequenced: CD4+ T cells from blood buffy coats. This receptor was obtained from a human donor in good health. This chain links TRBV6-6 with TRBJ2-7; 7 bases match TRBD2. The CDR3 here is CASRSGTIYEQYF. The DNA of the CDR3 is TGTGCCAGCAGATCTGGGACTATCTACGAGCAGTACTTC.